This T cell receptor (beta chain) came from a study of siplizumab effects on memory and regulatory T cells (dated by TCRdb to 2018 to 2020). About the investigation overall: The effect of the anti-CD2 antibody siplizumab on alloreactive T-cell subsets was examined in allogeneic mixed lymphocyte reactions constructed from human PBMCs. Study-wide conclusions, independent of this receptor: Because sequences below about 10^-5 frequency were poorly captured, only a minor fraction of alloreactive clones could be mapped to unstimulated subsets. Among mappable alloreactive CD4+ clones, an average Treg-derived fraction of around 71% was observed with siplizumab, compared with about 25% in control reactions. The cumulative frequency of alloreactive sequences that could be traced back to unstimulated CD4+ memory T cells was significantly reduced by siplizumab. Whether proliferating Tregs from siplizumab cultures were suppressive was not functionally confirmed. For roughly 80-97% of proliferating CD4+ or CD8+ clones, no naive or memory phenotype could be assigned. Greater diversity appeared to be present in unstimulated naive T cells than in memory T cells, and a substantial contribution to the alloresponse seemed to be made by naive cells.

About this clone itself: The antigen it binds to is not known. Base qualities are not at hand, and no much larger clone is one base apart.

Library preparation employed the immunoSEQ multiplex PCR assay. The deep sequencing platform assayed about 10^5 TCR templates per sample. Genomic DNA extracted from sorted T cells was used for TCRbeta CDR3 sequencing. The study's processing was this. The R programming language was used for clonal analysis of the TCRbeta CDR3 data. Comparing unstimulated samples against CFSE-low samples taken after the reaction was how alloreactive CD4+ and CD8+ clones were defined. Regulatory or non-regulatory origin was assigned to alloreactive CD4+ clones by matching of sequences to sorted unstimulated Treg and non-Treg repertoires. TCRdb's version of the immuneACCESS table is confined to in-frame rearrangements and falls short of the full clone set. An unresolved V gene accounts for under half of the shortfall where checked; the remainder is of unknown origin. That table is the source of V, J and clone size, and D and trimming were worked out from the DNA. The sample table shows tens of thousands of clones, and 91% are seen once. 25% to 35% of the sample goes to the ten largest clones.

Sorted unstimulated T cells, along with proliferating T cells recovered from mixed lymphocyte reactions, underwent TCRbeta CDR3 sequencing. Fresh whole blood from approximately 11 HLA-typed healthy donors served as the source for isolating PBMCs. CDR1 and CDR2 (SEHNR, FQNEAQ) derive from the germline V gene (reference sequence). The CDR3 runs 16 residues from the cysteine to the phenylalanine. CDR3 DNA is the only sequence kept; it has 48 bases, read in frame from the first base. Ends trimmed: V by 5 bases, J by 5 bases; bases unmatched to a gene: 14. Recombination linked TRBV7-9 to TRBJ2-5; 7 bases in the junction line up with TRBD1. The sample was CD8+ T cells sorted from blood. The sequence was obtained from a human donor in good health. CDR3 protein: CASSITTGRMRETQYF. Here is the DNA: TGTGCCAGCAGCATAACGACAGGGCGAATGAGGGAGACCCAGTACTTC.